This T cell receptor beta chain was captured in a study of a mutant IDH1 vaccine in newly diagnosed glioma. Generated by immunoSEQ multiplex PCR, the TCRdb table keeps only in-frame clones and is missing some. The sample consists of 65,000 to 85,000 clones, around nine tenths of them appearing once. Time point defined: week 35, safety follow-up. Each dose of the vaccine consisted of 300 ug of mutant IDH1 20-mer peptide, with topical imiquimod. Worth noting for this clone: Its antigen is currently unknown.

Germline V gives CDR1 SQVTM, CDR2 ANQGSEA. Between the trimmed V and J ends, which lost 4 bases and 4 bases, there was a span of 11 bases. CDR3 length equals 13 residues. This specimen was PBMCs, taken from a glioma patient whose treatment included an IDH1 peptide vaccine. This chain uses TRBV29-1 with TRBJ2-1; possible D gene TRBD1, 6 bases. The sequence came from a man aged 25 to 45 with glioma. Here the CDR3 DNA reads TGCAGCGTTGGACGGACAGTATACAATGAGCAGTTCTTC. Translated: CSVGRTVYNEQFF.